The rows below give T cell receptor beta chains drawn from one sample of a study of blood T cell repertoires in COVID-19. Only in-frame clones appear in the TCRdb table, and some are missing; sequencing was by immunoSEQ multiplex PCR. In the table there are about 74,000 clones, around 91% of which are singletons. The specimen was peripheral blood. Receptors originate from a woman in her forties or fifties in a cohort sampled during active COVID-19. CDR3s include the opening cysteine and the closing phenylalanine or tryptophan. The order of the fields is V gene, clone size, J gene, D gene, CDR3 DNA, CDR3 protein. A D gene is named only where the DNA matches it firmly. For some rows the clone size is stated as once, few or many, or as a class when expanded; others skip it.

TRBV28,.,TRBJ1-5,TRBD1,TGTGCCAGCAGCTCGGACAGGGAAAATCAGCCCCAGCATTTT,CASSSDRENQPQHF
TRBV7-8,.,TRBJ2-3,TRBD2,TGTGCCAGCAGCTTAGGTGCTAGCGGGAGCACAGATACGCAGTATTTT,CASSLGASGSTDTQYF
TRBV11-2,.,TRBJ1-1,.,TGTGCCAGCAGCCAGACAGGATGGGTGTGGAACACTGAAGCTTTCTTT,CASSQTGWVWNTEAFF
TRBV19,few,TRBJ1-4,.,TGTGCCAGTAGTATTCAGGCTCTCAATGAAAAACTGTTTTTT,CASSIQALNEKLFF
TRBV7-9,.,TRBJ2-7,TRBD2,TGTGCCAGCAGCCCCGTCCTGGGTGGCGGGAGAGGCGAGCAGTACTTC,CASSPVLGGGRGEQYF
TRBV5-1,.,TRBJ1-4,.,TGCGCCAGCAGCTTTTTCGCAACTAATGAAAAACTGTTTTTT,CASSFFATNEKLFF
TRBV5-1,once,TRBJ2-5,TRBD1,TGCGCCAGCAGCCCCGATCCCAGGGGGCTTTTGGAGACCCAGTACTTC,CASSPDPRGLLETQYF
TRBV21-1,.,TRBJ1-5,.,TGTGCCAGCAGCAAAGCTTGGAGAAAGGACAATCAGCCCCAGCATTTT,CASSKAWRKDNQPQHF
TRBV4-2,.,TRBJ2-3,.,TGTGCCAGCAGTTACTTCCGGGACCTCGGAGGGACAGATACGCAGTATTTT,CASSYFRDLGGTDTQYF
TRBV5-4,.,TRBJ2-3,.,TGTGCCAGCAGCTTGTCTGGCGGGACAGATACGCAGTATTTT,CASSLSGGTDTQYF
TRBV27,.,TRBJ1-4,TRBD1,TGTGCCAGCAGTTTCACCCCGGACAGGGTAAGTAATCAACCTAATGAAAAACTGTTTTTT,CASSFTPDRVSNQPNEKLFF
TRBV6-5,many,TRBJ1-2,.,TGTGCCAGCAGTTACTCGGCGACAGGAGATGGCTACACCTTC,CASSYSATGDGYTF
TRBV18,.,TRBJ1-1,.,TGTGCCAGCTCACCCCCATGGAACAGGGCCAACACTGAAGCTTTCTTT,CASSPPWNRANTEAFF
TRBV3-1/TRBV3-2,.,TRBJ2-1,.,TGTGCCAGCAGTCCGACAGACCACCCTGAGCAGTTCTTC,CASSPTDHPEQFF
TRBV6-1,.,TRBJ2-2,.,TGTGCCAGCAGTGAATTAAGGCGGCGCGGGGAGCTGTTTTTT,CASSELRRRGELFF
TRBV5-4,.,TRBJ2-7,.,TGTGCCAGCAGCCCGGCCACAGGGCAAAGCTCCTACGAGCAGTACTTC,CASSPATGQSSYEQYF
TRBV7-9,.,TRBJ2-3,TRBD1,TGTGCCAGCAGCCGCCTTTTAGGACAGGGCCGGGGAGATACGCAGTATTTT,CASSRLLGQGRGDTQYF
TRBV4-1,.,TRBJ2-4,TRBD2,TGCGCCAGCAGCCAAGATGAAAGCGGGAGGGCCCTATTAGCCAAAAACATTCAGTACTTC,CASSQDESGRALLAKNIQYF
TRBV19,.,TRBJ1-2,.,TGTGCCAGTAGTGCCGCGAGGATTGACAGTAGGCGAGCCCTCCTATTC,CASSAARIDSRRALLF
TRBV7-9,.,TRBJ2-3,TRBD1,TGTGCCAGCAGCTTCAGGTCTGCAGGGGGCGCAGATACGCAGTATTTT,CASSFRSAGGADTQYF
TRBV5-4,.,TRBJ2-2,TRBD2,TGTGCCAGCAGCACACGCTTAGCGGGAGAGCCCCCCGCCGGGGAGCTGTTTTTT,CASSTRLAGEPPAGELFF
TRBV27,few,TRBJ2-7,TRBD2,TGTGCCAGCACTCTAAGCGGGAACTCCTACGAGCAGTACTTC,CASTLSGNSYEQYF
TRBV19,.,TRBJ1-2,.,TGTGCCAGTAGTTCTGGCTCTAACTATGGCTACACCTTC,CASSSGSNYGYTF
TRBV27,.,TRBJ2-2,TRBD2,TGTGCCAGCAGACAAGCGGGAGGGACGGGGGAGCTGTTTTTT,CASRQAGGTGELFF
TRBV10-1,.,TRBJ2-1,.,TGCGCCAGCAGTGACTCCAATGAGCAGTTCTTC,CASSDSNEQFF
TRBV27,once,TRBJ2-3,.,TGTGCCAGCAGTCCCTGGCTGACAGATACGCAGTATTTT,CASSPWLTDTQYF
TRBV27,.,TRBJ1-5,.,TGTGCCAGCAGTGATCTGGAAGGGAGGGATCAGCCCCAGCATTTT,CASSDLEGRDQPQHF
TRBV5-1,.,TRBJ1-2,TRBD1,TGCGCCAGCAGCTCTGGGACAGGCTCAATCTATGGCTACACCTTC,CASSSGTGSIYGYTF
TRBV21-1,.,TRBJ1-2,.,TGTGCCACCCGGGGAGACGTCTATGGCTACACCTTC,CATRGDVYGYTF
TRBV7-9,.,TRBJ1-3,.,TGTGCCAGCAGTTCTAAGGGGAAAGTAGATGGAAACACCATATATTTT,CASSSKGKVDGNTIYF
TRBV6-5,.,TRBJ1-5,.,TGTGCCAGCAGGGCGGACGGGGAGAGCAATCAGCCCCAGCATTTT,CASRADGESNQPQHF
TRBV5-1,.,TRBJ1-1,TRBD1,TGCGCCAGCAGCCTACAGGGGTGGGAAGCTTTCTTT,CASSLQGWEAFF
TRBV23-1,.,TRBJ2-5,.,TGCGCCAGCAGTTCATCGGGGGTCCAAGAGACCCAGTACTTC,CASSSSGVQETQYF
TRBV5-5,.,TRBJ2-7,TRBD1,TGTGCCAGCAGCGGGACAGGGGTCCCCTACGAGCAGTACTTC,CASSGTGVPYEQYF
TRBV6-7,.,TRBJ2-1,.,TGTGCCAGCAGTTACTCTTTGGGACTCCATACCAATGAGCAGTTCTTC,CASSYSLGLHTNEQFF
TRBV5-5,.,TRBJ2-7,TRBD2,TGTGCCAGCAGCTTGGTAGCGGGAGACTACGAGCAGTACTTC,CASSLVAGDYEQYF